These 8 T cell receptor beta chains came from one sample sequenced in a study of T-cell reconstitution after alpha-beta-depleted transplantation in children. Preparation of the TCRbeta library was carried out with unique molecular identifiers. Via MiXCR, TCRdb re-called the PCR reads, giving one row per CDR3 protein. The sample comprises just over 950,000 distinct CDR3 sequences, around 30% of which are singletons, and approximately 30% rests with the top ten. The sequencing used PBMCs, mostly from graft donor cells, collected 360 days after TCRalphabeta/CD19-depleted stem cell transplant. The receptors were sampled from a boy younger than two who had a stem cell transplant for SCID, so the T cells may come from the graft donor.

J is TRBJ2-1 and V is TRBV24-1; 8 bases line up with TRBD1. J lost 9 bases, V lost 4 bases, and 10 bases had no gene match. The CDR3 is 15 amino acids. Germline V gene data show CDR1 as KGHDR and CDR2 as SFDVKD. The DNA of the CDR3 is TGTGCCACCAGTGACCCAGGACGGACAGGGATTGAGCAGTTCTTC. Its translation: CATSDPGRTGIEQFF.

The rearrangement joins TRBV7-9 to TRBJ2-1; D gene unclear. The CDR3 covers 16 residues. CDR1 and CDR2 from the germline V gene are SEHNR and FQNEAQ (reference sequence). The V end was cut by 0 bases, the J end by 4 bases, with 13 bases between. This chain's CDR3 is CASSLATDLRYNEQFF. CDR3 DNA: TGTGCCAGCAGCTTAGCCACGGACCTGAGATACAATGAGCAGTTCTTC.

This sequence joins TRBV5-1 and TRBJ2-3, with a possible D match to TRBD1 (6 bases). This CDR3 is built from 15 residues. The germline gives CDR1 SGHRS, CDR2 YFSETQ. The ends were cut back, 5 bases at V and 5 bases at J, with 18 bases in the middle. CDR3: CASSQSRGLGDTQYF. The DNA for the CDR3 is TGCGCCAGCAGTCAATCCAGGGGCCTAGGAGATACGCAGTATTTT.

The chain has TRBV20-1 and TRBJ1-3; the D is unclear. V was shortened by 5 bases and J by 0 bases, with 11 bases between the two germline ends. The CDR3 loop spans 14 amino acids. Germline V gene sequence: CDR1 DFQATT, CDR2 SNEGSKA (reference sequence). CDR3 amino acids: CSAGRHNSGNTIYF. DNA for the CDR3: TGCAGTGCTGGCCGACACAACTCTGGAAACACCATATATTTT.

Only a few counts were recorded for this clonotype. This sequence joins TRBV27 and TRBJ2-7; 7 nucleotides match TRBD2. Germline V gene lookup returns CDR1 MNHEY and CDR2 SMNVEV (reference sequence). Trimming at V came to 6 bases and at J to 2 bases, leaving 13 bases not matched to a gene. This CDR3 has 16 amino acids. The CDR3 loop reads CASSPSRRGRPYEQYF. The CDR3 DNA reads TGTGCCAGCAGCCCTTCCAGGCGGGGGAGACCCTACGAGCAGTACTTC.

The chain uses TRBV7-4 and TRBJ2-5; 8 nucleotides align to TRBD1. With V trimmed by 3 bases and J by 4 bases, 7 bases remained unmatched. CDR1 is SGHVT, CDR2 SQSDAQ, per germline. The CDR3 has 15 amino acids. CDR3 sequence reads: CASSLGQAQGETQYF. CDR3 in DNA: TGTGCCAGCAGCTTGGGACAGGCCCAGGGAGAGACCCAGTACTTC.

The rearrangement uses TRBV6-2 or TRBV6-3 and TRBJ2-1, with 7 bases matching TRBD1. The V gene end was trimmed by 2 bases and the J gene end by 3 bases; junction bases not matched to a gene: 13. Germline V gene data show CDR1 as MNHEY and CDR2 as SVGEGT. This CDR3 is 18 amino acids long. CDR3 DNA: TGTGCCAGCAGTTACCCGTCAAGGGGGCTTCGTCACTACAATGAGCAGTTCTTC. It yields the protein CASSYPSRGLRHYNEQFF.

Ten or more counts support this clonotype. The chain has TRBV27 and TRBJ2-7, with TRBD1 identical over 7 bases. CDR3 length equals 13 residues. Germline CDR1 is MNHEY and CDR2 is SMNVEV (reference sequence). Trimming removed 4 bases from V and 4 bases from J; junction bases left unmatched: 4. CDR3 coding DNA: TGTGCCAGCAGTTCGGGACAGCCTTACGAGCAGTACTTC. It encodes CASSSGQPYEQYF.